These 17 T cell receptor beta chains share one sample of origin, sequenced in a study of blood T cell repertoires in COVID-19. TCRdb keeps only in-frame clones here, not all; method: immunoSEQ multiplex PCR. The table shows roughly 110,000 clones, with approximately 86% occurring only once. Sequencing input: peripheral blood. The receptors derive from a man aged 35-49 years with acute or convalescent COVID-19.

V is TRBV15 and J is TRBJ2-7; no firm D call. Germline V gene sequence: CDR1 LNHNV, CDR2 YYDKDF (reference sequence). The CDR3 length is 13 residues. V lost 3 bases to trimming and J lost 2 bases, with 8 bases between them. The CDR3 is CATSSLLPYEQYF. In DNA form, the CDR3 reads TGTGCCACCAGCAGCCTCCTACCCTACGAGCAGTACTTC.

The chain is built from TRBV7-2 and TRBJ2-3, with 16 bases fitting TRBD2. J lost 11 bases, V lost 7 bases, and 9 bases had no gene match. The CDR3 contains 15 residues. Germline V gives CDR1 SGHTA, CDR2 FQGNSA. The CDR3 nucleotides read TGTGCCAGCACCCCGGGACTAGCGGGAGGGGGAGGGCAGTATTTT. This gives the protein CASTPGLAGGGGQYF.

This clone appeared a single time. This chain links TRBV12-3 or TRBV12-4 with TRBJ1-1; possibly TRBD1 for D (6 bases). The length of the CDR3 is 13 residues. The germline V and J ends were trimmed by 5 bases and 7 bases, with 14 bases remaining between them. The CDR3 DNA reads TGTGCCAGCAGTACTGCGACAGGACATGAAGCTTTCTTT. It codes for CASSTATGHEAFF.

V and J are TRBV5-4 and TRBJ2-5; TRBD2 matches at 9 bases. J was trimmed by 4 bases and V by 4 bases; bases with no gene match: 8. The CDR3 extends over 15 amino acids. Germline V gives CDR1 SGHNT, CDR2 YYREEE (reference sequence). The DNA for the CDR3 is TGTGCCAGCAGCAACCCTCTAGCGGGGATAGAGACCCAGTACTTC. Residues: CASSNPLAGIETQYF.

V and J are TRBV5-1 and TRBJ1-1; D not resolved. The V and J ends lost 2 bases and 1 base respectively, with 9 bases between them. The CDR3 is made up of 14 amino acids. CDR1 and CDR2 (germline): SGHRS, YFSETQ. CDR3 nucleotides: TGCGCCAGCAGCTTCGGTCGGTCGAACACTGAAGCTTTCTTT. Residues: CASSFGRSNTEAFF.

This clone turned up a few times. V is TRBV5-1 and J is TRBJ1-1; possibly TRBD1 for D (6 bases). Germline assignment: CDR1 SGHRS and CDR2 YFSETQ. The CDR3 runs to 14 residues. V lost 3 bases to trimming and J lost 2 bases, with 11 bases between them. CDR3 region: CASSSQQGNTEAFF. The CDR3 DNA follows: TGCGCCAGCAGCTCCCAACAGGGAAACACTGAAGCTTTCTTT.

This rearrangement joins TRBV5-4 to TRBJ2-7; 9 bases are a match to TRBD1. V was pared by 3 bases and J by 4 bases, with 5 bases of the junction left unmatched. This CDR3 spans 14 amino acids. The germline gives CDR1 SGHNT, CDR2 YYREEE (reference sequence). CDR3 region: CASSSGQGAYEQYF. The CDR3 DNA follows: TGTGCCAGCAGCTCGGGACAGGGAGCATACGAGCAGTACTTC.

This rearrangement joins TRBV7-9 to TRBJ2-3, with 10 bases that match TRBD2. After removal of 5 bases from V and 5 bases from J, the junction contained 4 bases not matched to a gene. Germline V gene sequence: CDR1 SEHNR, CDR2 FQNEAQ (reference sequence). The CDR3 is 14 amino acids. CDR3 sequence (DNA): TGTGCCAGCAGCCGTAGCGGGGGGATAGATACGCAGTATTTT. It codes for CASSRSGGIDTQYF. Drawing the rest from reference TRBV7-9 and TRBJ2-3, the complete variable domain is DTGVSQNPRHKITKRGQNVTFRCDPISEHNRLYWYRQTLGQGPEFLTYFQNEAQLEKSRLLSDRFSAERPKGSFSTLEIQRTEQGDSAMYLCASSRSGGIDTQYFGPGTRLTVL.

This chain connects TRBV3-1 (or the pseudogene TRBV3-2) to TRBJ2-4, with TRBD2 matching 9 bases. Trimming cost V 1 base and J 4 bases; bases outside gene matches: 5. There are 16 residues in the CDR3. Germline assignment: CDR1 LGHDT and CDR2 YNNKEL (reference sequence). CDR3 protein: CASSQGGGAFKNIQYF. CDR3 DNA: TGTGCCAGCAGCCAAGGCGGGGGGGCTTTTAAAAACATTCAGTACTTC.

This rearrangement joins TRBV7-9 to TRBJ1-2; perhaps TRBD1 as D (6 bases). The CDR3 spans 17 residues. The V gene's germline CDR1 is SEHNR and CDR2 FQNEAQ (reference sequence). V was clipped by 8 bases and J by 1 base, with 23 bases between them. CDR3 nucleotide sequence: TGTGCCAGCGGGGGTAACAGGGCGATTACCGATAACTATGGCTACACCTTC. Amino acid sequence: CASGGNRAITDNYGYTF. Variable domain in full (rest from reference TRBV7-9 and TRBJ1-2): DTGVSQNPRHKITKRGQNVTFRCDPISEHNRLYWYRQTLGQGPEFLTYFQNEAQLEKSRLLSDRFSAERPKGSFSTLEIQRTEQGDSAMYLCASGGNRAITDNYGYTFGSGTRLTVV.

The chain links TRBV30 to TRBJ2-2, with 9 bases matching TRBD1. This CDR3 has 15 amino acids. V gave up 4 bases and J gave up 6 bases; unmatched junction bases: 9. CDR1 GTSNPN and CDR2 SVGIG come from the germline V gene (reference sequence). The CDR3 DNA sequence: TGTGCCTGGACCCAGGACAGGGGACCATCCGGGGAGCTGTTTTTT. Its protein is CAWTQDRGPSGELFF.

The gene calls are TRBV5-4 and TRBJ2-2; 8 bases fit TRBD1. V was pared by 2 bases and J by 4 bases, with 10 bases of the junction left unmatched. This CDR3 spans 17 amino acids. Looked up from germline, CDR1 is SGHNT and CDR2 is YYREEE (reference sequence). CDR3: CASSFFRGQRSTGELFF. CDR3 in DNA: TGTGCCAGCAGCTTTTTCAGGGGGCAGCGGAGCACCGGGGAGCTGTTTTTT. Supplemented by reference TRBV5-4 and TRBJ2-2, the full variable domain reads ETGVTQSPTHLIKTRGQQVTLRCSSQSGHNTVSWYQQALGQGPQFIFQYYREEENGRGNFPPRFSGLQFPNYSSELNVNALELDDSALYLCASSFFRGQRSTGELFFGEGSRLTVL.

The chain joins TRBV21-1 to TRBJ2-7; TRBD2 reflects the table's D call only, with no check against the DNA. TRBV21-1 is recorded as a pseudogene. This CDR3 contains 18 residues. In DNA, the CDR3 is TGTGCCAGCAGCAAAGTGGGCCGGTATGGACTAGCGGACTACGAGCAGTACTTC. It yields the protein CASSKVGRYGLADYEQYF.

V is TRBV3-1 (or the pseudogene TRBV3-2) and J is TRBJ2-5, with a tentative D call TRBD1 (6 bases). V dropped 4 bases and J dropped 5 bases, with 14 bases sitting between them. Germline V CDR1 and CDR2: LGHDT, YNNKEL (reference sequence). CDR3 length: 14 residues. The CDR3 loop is CASSLRQGTETQYF. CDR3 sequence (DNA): TGTGCCAGCAGCCTGCGGCAGGGGACCGAGACCCAGTACTTC.

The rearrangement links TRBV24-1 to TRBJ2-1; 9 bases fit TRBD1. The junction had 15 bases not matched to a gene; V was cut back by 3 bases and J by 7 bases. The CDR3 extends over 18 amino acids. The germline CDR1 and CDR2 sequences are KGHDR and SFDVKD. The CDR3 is CATSDRPPDRGKSNEQFF. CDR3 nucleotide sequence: TGTGCCACCAGTGATCGACCCCCTGACAGGGGGAAATCGAATGAGCAGTTCTTC.

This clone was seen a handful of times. As DNA, the CDR3 is TGTGCCATCAGTGAGTCGTGGGGGGGAGATACGCAGTATTTT. Protein: CAISESWGGDTQYF. The chain combines TRBV10-3 with TRBJ2-3, with 7 bases identical to TRBD2. CDR3 size: 14 residues. Losses at the gene ends were 0 bases for V and 5 bases for J; bases not matched to a gene: 2. The germline V gene encodes CDR1 ENHRY and CDR2 SYGVKD.

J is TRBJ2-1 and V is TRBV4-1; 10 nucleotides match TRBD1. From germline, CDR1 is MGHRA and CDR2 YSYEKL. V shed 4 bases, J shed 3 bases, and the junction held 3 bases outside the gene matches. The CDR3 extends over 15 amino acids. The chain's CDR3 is CASSPGTGVYNEQFF. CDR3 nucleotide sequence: TGCGCCAGCAGCCCTGGGACAGGGGTCTACAATGAGCAGTTCTTC.